The entry that follows covers one T cell receptor (beta chain) sequence. Its cognate antigen is unknown. This specimen belongs to a study of cytomegalovirus exposure and HLA in healthy donors. CDR3 length: 15 amino acids. CDR1 and CDR2 from the germline V gene are MNHEY and SVGAGI. Trimming removed 2 bases from V and 4 bases from J; junction bases left unmatched: 6. The primer mix had 60 Vbeta and 13 Jbeta primers. Source study methods: Around 9.9 million shared chains were among the about 80 million unique TCR beta chains that a later analysis counted. Assay: immunoSEQ multiplex PCR; the TCRdb copy retains only in-frame clones and omits some. V and J calls and clone size are those listed in that table; D and trimming were worked out from the DNA. The table has around 120,000 clones, around 76% seen once. Findings and caveats of the study: Testing in vitro showed three CMV-associated chains specific for CMV antigens. In a later analysis, TCR beta V- and J-gene trimming showed a link to a missense DCLRE1C variant.

The sample was PBMCs. The TCR sequence derives from a man aged 55 to 70 in good health and CMV-seropositive. The V gene is TRBV6-5, the J gene TRBJ1-1; the match to TRBD1 covers 8 bases. The chain's CDR3 is CASSYRQGWGTEAFF. The CDR3 DNA reads as TGTGCCAGCAGTTACCGACAGGGGTGGGGCACTGAAGCTTTCTTT.